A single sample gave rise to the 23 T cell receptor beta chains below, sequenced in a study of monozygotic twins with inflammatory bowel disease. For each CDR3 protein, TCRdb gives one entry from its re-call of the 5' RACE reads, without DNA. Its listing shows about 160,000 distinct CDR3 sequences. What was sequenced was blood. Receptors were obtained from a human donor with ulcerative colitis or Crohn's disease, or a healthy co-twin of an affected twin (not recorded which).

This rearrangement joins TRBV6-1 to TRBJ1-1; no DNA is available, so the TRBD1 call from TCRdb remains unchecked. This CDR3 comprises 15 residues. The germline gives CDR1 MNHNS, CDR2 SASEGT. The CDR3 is CASSEAGQGASRAFF.

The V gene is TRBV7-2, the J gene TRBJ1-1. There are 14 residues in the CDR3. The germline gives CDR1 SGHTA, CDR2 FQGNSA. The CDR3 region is CASSLVPDYTEAFF.

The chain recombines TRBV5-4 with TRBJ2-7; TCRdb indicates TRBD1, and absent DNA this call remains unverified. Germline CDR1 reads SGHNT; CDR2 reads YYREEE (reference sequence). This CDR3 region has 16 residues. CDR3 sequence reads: CASSSGGAQGAYEQYF. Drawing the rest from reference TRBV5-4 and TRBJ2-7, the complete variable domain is ETGVTQSPTHLIKTRGQQVTLRCSSQSGHNTVSWYQQALGQGPQFIFQYYREEENGRGNFPPRFSGLQFPNYSSELNVNALELDDSALYLCASSSGGAQGAYEQYFGPGTRLTVT.

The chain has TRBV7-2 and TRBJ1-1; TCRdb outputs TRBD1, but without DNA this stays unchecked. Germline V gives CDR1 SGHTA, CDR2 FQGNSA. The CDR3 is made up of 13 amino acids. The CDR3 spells CASSPGPVYSAFF.

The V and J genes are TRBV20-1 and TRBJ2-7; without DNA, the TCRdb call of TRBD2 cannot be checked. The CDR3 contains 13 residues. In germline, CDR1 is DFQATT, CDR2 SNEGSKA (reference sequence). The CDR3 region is CSASRPGRGVEYF.

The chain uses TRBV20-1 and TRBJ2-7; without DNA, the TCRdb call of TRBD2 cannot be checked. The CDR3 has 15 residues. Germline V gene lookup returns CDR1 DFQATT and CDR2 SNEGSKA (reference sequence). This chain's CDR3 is CSARFRPGLNYEQYF.

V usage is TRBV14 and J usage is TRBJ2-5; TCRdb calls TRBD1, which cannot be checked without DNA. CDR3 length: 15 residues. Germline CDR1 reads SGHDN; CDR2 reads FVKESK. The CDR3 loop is CASSLRDAGQETQYF.

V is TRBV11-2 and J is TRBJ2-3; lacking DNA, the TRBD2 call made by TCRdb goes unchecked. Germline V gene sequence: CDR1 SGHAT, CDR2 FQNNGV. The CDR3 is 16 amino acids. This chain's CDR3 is CASSSSGLAGADTQYF.

The CDR3 is CASSLRGQGKAFF. V usage is TRBV5-4 and J usage is TRBJ1-1; without DNA, the TCRdb call of TRBD1 cannot be checked. Germline V gene sequence: CDR1 SGHNT, CDR2 YYREEE (reference sequence). The length of the CDR3 is 13 residues.

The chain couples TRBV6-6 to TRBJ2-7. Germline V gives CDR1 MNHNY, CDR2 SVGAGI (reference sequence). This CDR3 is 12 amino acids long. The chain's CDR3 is CASSYGEDEQYF.

The CDR3 sequence is CASRLGTLGEETQYF. This chain connects TRBV3-1 to TRBJ2-5. Germline V gives CDR1 LGHDT, CDR2 YNNKEL (reference sequence). This CDR3 is 15 amino acids long.

The CDR3 sequence: CASSPGDPGTEAFF. The rearrangement uses TRBV19 and TRBJ1-1; as DNA is missing, the TRBD1 call by TCRdb cannot be tested. Germline values: CDR1 LNHDA, CDR2 SQIVND (reference sequence). The CDR3 has 14 residues.

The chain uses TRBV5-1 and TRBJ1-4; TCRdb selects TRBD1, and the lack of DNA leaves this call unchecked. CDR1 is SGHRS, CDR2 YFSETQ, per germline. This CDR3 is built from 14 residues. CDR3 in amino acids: CASSPGTNNEKLFF.

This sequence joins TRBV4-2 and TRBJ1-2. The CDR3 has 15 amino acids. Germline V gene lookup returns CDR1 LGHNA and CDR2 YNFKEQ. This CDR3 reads CASSQDLRFRNGYTF.

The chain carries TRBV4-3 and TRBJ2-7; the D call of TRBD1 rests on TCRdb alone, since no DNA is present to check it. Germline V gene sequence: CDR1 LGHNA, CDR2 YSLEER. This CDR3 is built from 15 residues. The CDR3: CASSQDWGQTYEQYF.

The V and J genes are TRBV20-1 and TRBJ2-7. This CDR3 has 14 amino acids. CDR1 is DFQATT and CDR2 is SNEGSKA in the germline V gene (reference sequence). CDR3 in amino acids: CSAASAVSSYEQYF.

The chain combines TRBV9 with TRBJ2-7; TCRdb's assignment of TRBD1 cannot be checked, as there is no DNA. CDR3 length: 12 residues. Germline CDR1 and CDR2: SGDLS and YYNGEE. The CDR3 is CASSVGGYEQYF.

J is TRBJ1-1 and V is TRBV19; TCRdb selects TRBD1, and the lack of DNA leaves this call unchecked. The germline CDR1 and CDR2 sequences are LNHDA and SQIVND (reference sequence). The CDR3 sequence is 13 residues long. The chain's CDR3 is CASSSTGGTEAFF.

CDR3 protein: CASSLSGGGYEQYF. The chain has TRBV27 and TRBJ2-7. Germline V gene data show CDR1 as MNHEY and CDR2 as SMNVEV (reference sequence). The CDR3 extends over 14 amino acids.

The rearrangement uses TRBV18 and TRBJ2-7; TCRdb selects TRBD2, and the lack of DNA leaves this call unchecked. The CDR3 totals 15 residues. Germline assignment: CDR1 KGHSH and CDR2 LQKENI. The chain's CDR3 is CASSPPGLARYEQYF.

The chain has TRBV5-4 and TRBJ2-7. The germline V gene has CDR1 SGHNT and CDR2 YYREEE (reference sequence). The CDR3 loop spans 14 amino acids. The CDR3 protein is CASSLASMSYEQYF.

This CDR3 reads CASSELQKFHSSVNYEQYF. The gene calls are TRBV6-1 and TRBJ2-7; TCRdb designates TRBD2, a call that cannot be tested without DNA. CDR1 MNHNS and CDR2 SASEGT come from the germline V gene. The CDR3 has 19 amino acids.

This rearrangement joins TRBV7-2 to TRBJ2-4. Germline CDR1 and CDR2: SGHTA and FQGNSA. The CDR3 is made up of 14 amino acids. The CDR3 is CASSLGGAKNIQYF.